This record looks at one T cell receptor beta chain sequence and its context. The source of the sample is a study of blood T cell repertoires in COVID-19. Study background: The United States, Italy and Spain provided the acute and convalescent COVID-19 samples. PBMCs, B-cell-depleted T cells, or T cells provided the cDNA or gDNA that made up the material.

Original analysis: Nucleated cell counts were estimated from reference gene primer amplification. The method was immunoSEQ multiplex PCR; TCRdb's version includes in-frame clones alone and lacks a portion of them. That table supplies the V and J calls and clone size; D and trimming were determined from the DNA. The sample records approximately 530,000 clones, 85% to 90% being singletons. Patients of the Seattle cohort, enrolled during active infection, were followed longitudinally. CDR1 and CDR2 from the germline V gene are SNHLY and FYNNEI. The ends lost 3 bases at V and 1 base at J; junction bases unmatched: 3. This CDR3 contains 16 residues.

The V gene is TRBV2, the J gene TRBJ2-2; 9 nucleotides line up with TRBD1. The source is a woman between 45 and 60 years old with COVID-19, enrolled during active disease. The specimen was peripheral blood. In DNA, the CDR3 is TGTGCCAGCAGTGACCCGACAGGGGGGAACACCGGGGAGCTGTTTTTT. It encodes CASSDPTGGNTGELFF.